Listed here is a single T cell receptor beta chain. This CDR3 is 15 amino acids long. Trimming took 2 bases from V and 8 from J, leaving 16 bases between them. In germline, CDR1 is KGHSH, CDR2 LQKENI. Clones were sequenced by immunoSEQ multiplex PCR, and TCRdb holds only the in-frame ones, with some missing. The table has 170,000 or so clones, 75% to 95% seen once; the top ten hold just over 2%. The data were obtained in a study of control samples from healthy donors and cancer patients. The gene calls are TRBV18 and TRBJ1-5, with D possibly TRBD1 on 6 matching bases. Specimen: blood. The TCR was taken from a woman aged 35 to 49 in good health. The CDR3 protein is CASSPTTGYLEPQHF. CDR3 nucleotide sequence: TGTGCCAGCTCACCAACAACAGGGTATTTGGAGCCCCAGCATTTT. The whole variable domain, remainder taken from reference TRBV18 and TRBJ1-5, is NAGVMQNPRHLVRRRGQEARLRCSPMKGHSHVYWYRQLPEEGLKFMVYLQKENIIDESGMPKERFSAEFPKEGPSILRIQQVVRGDSAAYFCASSPTTGYLEPQHFGDGTRLSIL.